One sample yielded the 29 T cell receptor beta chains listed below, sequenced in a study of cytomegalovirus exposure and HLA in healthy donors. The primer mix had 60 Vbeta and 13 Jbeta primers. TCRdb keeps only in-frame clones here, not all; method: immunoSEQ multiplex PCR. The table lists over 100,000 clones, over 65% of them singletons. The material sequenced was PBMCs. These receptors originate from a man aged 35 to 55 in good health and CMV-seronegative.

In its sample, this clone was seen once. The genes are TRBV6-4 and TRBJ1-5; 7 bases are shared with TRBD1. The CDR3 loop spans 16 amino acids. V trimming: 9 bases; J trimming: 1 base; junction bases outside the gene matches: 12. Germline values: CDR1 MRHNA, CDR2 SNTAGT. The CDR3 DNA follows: TGTGCCAGGACAGACAGGGAGTGTGGGAGCAATCAGCCCCAGCATTTT. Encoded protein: CARTDRECGSNQPQHF.

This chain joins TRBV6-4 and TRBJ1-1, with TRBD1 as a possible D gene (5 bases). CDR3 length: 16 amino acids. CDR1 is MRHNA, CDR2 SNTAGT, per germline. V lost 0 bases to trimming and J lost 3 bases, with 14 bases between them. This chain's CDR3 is CASSDSPGGKHTEAFF. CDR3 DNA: TGTGCCAGCAGTGACTCACCGGGGGGAAAACACACTGAAGCTTTCTTT.

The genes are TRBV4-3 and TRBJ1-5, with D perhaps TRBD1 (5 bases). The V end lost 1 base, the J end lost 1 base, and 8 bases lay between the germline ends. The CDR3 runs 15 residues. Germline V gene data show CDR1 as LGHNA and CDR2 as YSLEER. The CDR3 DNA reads TGCGCCAGCAGCCAAGTTTCAGGGAGCAATCAGCCCCAGCATTTT. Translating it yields CASSQVSGSNQPQHF.

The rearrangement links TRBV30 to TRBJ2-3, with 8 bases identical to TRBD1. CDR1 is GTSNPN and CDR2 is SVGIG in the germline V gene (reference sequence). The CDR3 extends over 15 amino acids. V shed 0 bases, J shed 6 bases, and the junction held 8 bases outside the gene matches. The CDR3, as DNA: TGTGCCTGGAGTGTAGTGACAGGGGCCGTCGATACGCAGTATTTT. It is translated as CAWSVVTGAVDTQYF. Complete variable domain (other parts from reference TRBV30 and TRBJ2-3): SQTIHQWPATLVQPVGSPLSLECTVEGTSNPNLYWYRQAAGRGLQLLFYSVGIGQISSEVPQNLSASRPQDRQFILSSKKLLLSDSGFYLCAWSVVTGAVDTQYFGPGTRLTVL.

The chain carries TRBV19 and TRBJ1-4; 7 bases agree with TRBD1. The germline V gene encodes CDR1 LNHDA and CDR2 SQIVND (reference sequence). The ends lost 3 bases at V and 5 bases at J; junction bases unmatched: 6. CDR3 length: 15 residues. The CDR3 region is CASSIGTDLNEKLFF. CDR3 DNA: TGTGCCAGTAGTATTGGGACAGACTTAAATGAAAAACTGTTTTTT. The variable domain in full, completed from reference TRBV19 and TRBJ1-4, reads DGGITQSPKYLFRKEGQNVTLSCEQNLNHDAMYWYRQDPGQGLRLIYYSQIVNDFQKGDIAEGYSVSREKKESFPLTVTSAQKNPTAFYLCASSIGTDLNEKLFFGSGTQLSVL.

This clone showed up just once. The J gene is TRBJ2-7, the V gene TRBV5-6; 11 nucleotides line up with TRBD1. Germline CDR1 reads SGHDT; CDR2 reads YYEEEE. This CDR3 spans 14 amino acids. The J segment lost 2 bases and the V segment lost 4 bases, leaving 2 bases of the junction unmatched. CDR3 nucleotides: TGTGCCAGCAGCGCGGGACAGGGGGCCTACGAGCAGTACTTC. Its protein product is CASSAGQGAYEQYF.

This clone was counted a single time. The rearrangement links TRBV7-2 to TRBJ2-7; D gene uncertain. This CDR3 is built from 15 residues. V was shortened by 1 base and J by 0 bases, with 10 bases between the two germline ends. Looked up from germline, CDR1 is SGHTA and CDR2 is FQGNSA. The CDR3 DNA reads TGTGCCAGCAGCTTAGTTGGTTCTAGCTCCTACGAGCAGTACTTC. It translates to CASSLVGSSSYEQYF.

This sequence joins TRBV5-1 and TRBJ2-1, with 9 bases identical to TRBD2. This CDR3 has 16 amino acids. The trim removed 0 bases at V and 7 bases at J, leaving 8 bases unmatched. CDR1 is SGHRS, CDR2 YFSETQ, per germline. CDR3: CASSLESGGPPNEQFF. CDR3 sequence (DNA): TGCGCCAGCAGCTTGGAGAGCGGGGGGCCGCCTAATGAGCAGTTCTTC. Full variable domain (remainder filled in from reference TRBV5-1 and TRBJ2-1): KAGVTQTPRYLIKTRGQQVTLSCSPISGHRSVSWYQQTPGQGLQFLFEYFSETQRNKGNFPGRFSGRQFSNSRSEMNVSTLELGDSALYLCASSLESGGPPNEQFFGPGTRLTVL.

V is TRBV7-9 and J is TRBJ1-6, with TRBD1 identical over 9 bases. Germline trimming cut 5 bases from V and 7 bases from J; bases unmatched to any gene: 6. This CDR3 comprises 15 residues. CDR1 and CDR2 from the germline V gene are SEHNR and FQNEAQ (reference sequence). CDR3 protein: CASSPQDRGNSPLHF. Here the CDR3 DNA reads TGTGCCAGCAGCCCCCAGGACAGGGGAAATTCACCCCTCCACTTT. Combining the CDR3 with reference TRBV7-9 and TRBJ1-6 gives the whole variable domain DTGVSQNPRHKITKRGQNVTFRCDPISEHNRLYWYRQTLGQGPEFLTYFQNEAQLEKSRLLSDRFSAERPKGSFSTLEIQRTEQGDSAMYLCASSPQDRGNSPLHFGNGTRLTVT.

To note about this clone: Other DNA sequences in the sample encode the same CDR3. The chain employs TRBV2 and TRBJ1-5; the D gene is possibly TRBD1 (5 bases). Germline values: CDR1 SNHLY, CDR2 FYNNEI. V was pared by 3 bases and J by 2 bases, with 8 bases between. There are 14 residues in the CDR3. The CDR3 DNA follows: TGTGCCAGCAGTGACAGGGTGGGCAATCAGCCCCAGCATTTT. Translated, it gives CASSDRVGNQPQHF.

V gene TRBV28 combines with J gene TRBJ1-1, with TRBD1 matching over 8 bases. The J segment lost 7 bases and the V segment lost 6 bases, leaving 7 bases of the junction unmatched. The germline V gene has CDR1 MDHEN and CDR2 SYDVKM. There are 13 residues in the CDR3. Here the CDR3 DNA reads TGTGCCAGCAGGTCGGGACAGGCGAATGAAGCTTTCTTT. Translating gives CASRSGQANEAFF.

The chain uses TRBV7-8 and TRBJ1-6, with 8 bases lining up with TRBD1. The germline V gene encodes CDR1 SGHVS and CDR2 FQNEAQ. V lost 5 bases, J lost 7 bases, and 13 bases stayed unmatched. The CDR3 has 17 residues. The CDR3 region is CASSPGQGAPPNSPLHF. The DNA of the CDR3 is TGTGCCAGCAGCCCTGGACAGGGCGCCCCCCCAAATTCACCCCTCCACTTT.

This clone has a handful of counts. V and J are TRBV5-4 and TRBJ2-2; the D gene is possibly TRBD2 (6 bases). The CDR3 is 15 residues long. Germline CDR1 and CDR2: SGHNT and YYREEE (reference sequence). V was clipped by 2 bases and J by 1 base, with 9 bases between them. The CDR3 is CASSFVRGNTGELFF. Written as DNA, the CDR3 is TGTGCCAGCAGCTTTGTGCGGGGGAACACCGGGGAGCTGTTTTTT. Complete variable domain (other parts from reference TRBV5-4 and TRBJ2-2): ETGVTQSPTHLIKTRGQQVTLRCSSQSGHNTVSWYQQALGQGPQFIFQYYREEENGRGNFPPRFSGLQFPNYSSELNVNALELDDSALYLCASSFVRGNTGELFFGEGSRLTVL.

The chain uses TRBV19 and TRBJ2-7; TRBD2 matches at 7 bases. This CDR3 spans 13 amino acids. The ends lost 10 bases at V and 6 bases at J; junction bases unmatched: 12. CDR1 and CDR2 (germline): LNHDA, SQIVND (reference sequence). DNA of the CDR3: TGTGCCACCAGTAACTCAATAGCGGGCGAGCAGTACTTC. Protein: CATSNSIAGEQYF.

The CDR3 nucleotides are TGCGCCAGCAGCCAAAGGACTAGCGGGGGGGAGATTCAAAATAATGAGCAGTTCTTC. Translation: CASSQRTSGGEIQNNEQFF. The chain recombines TRBV4-3 with TRBJ2-1; the match to TRBD2 covers 15 bases. Germline values: CDR1 LGHNA, CDR2 YSLEER. This CDR3 is 19 amino acids long. Unmatched junction bases numbered 12, after V lost 2 bases and J lost 7 bases.

The CDR3 region is CAWSGQGDSPLHF. CDR3 in DNA: TGTGCCTGGAGCGGGCAGGGGGATTCACCCCTCCACTTT. This chain connects TRBV30 to TRBJ1-6, with 7 bases fitting TRBD1. After removal of 3 bases from V and 8 bases from J, the junction contained 4 bases not matched to a gene. Germline CDR1 is GTSNPN and CDR2 is SVGIG (reference sequence). CDR3 size: 13 residues.

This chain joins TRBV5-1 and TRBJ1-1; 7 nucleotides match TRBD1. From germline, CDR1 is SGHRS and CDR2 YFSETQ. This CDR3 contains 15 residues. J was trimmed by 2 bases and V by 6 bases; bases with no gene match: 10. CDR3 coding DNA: TGCGCCAGCACAACAGGGGATGGAAGAAACACTGAAGCTTTCTTT. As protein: CASTTGDGRNTEAFF.

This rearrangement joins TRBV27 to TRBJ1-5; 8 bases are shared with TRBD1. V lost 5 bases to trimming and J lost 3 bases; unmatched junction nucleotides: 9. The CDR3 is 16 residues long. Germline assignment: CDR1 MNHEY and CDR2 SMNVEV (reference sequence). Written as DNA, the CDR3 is TGTGCCAGCAGTCCAGGGACAGGTAGGGTCAATCAGCCCCAGCATTTT. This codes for CASSPGTGRVNQPQHF.

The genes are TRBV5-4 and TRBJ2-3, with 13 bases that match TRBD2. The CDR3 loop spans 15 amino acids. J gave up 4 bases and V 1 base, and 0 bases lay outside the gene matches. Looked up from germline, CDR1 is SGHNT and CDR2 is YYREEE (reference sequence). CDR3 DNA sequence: TGTGCCAGCAGCTTGACTAGCGGGGGGGCAGATACGCAGTATTTT. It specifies CASSLTSGGADTQYF.

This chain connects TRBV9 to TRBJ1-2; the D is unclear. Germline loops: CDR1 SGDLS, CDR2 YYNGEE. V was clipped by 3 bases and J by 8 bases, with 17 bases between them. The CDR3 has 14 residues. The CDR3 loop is CASSAYSVAGGYTF. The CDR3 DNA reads TGTGCCAGCAGCGCTTACAGCGTGGCGGGAGGCTACACCTTC.

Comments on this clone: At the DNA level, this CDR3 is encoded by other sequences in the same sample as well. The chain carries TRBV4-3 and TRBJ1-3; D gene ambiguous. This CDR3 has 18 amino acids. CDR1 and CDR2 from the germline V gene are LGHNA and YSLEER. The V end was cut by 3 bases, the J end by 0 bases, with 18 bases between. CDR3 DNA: TGCGCCAGCAGCCAGGGCTACAGAACGGCATACTCTGGAAACACCATATATTTT. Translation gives CASSQGYRTAYSGNTIYF.

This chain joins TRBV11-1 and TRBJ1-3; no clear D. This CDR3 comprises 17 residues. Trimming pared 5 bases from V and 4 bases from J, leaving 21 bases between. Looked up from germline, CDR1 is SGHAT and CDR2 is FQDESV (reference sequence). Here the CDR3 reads CASSGRTKSLPGNTIYF. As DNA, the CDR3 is TGTGCCAGCAGCGGGAGGACTAAGTCATTACCCGGAAACACCATATATTTT.

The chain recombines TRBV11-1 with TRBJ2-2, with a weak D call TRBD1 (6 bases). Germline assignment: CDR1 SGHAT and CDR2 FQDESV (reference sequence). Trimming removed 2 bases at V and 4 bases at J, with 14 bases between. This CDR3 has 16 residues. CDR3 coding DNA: TGTGCCAGCAGCTTAAACTCCGGGACACTCACCGGGGAGCTGTTTTTT. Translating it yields CASSLNSGTLTGELFF.

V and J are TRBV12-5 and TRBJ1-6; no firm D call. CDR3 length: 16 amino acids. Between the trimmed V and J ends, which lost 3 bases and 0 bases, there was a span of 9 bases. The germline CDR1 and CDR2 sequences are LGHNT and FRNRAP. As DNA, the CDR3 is TGTGCTAGTGGTTTAGGGAGGGTCTCCTATAATTCACCCCTCCACTTT. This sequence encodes CASGLGRVSYNSPLHF.

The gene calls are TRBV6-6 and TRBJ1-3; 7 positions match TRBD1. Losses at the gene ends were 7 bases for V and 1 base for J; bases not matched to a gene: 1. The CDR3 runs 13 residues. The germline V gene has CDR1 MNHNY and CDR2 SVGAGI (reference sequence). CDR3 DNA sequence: TGTGCCAGCACAGGGGGTTCTGGAAACACCATATATTTT. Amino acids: CASTGGSGNTIYF.

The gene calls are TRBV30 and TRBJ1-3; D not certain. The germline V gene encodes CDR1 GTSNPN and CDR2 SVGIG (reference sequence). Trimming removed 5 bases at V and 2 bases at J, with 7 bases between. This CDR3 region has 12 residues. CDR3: CAWVPAGNTIYF. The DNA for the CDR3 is TGTGCCTGGGTTCCAGCTGGAAACACCATATATTTT.

CDR3 coding DNA: TGCAGCGTTGTCAAACAGGGGGCCTCCTACGAGCAGTACTTC. This gives the protein CSVVKQGASYEQYF. The J gene is TRBJ2-7, the V gene TRBV29-1; 9 nucleotides align to TRBD1. Trimming took 4 bases from V and 0 from J; bases not matched to a gene: 4. CDR1 and CDR2 (germline): SQVTM, ANQGSEA. This CDR3 has 14 amino acids.

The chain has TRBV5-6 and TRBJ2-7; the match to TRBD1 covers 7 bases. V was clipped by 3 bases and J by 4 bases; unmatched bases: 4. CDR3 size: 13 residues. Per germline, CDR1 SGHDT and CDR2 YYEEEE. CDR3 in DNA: TGTGCCAGCAGCTATACAGGGGATTACGAGCAGTACTTC. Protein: CASSYTGDYEQYF.

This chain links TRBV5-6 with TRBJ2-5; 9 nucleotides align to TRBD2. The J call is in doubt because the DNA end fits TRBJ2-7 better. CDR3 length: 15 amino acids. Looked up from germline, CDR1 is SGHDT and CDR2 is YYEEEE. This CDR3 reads CASSFGAGGSYEQYF. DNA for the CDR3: TGTGCCAGCAGCTTTGGAGCGGGGGGCTCCTACGAGCAGTACTTC.